These 24 T cell receptor beta chains were all obtained from the same sample, sequenced in a study of CD8 T cells in Susac syndrome. About 0.45 to 1 ug RNA was reverse transcribed with random hexamers. MiXCR, run by TCRdb on the immunoSEQ multiplex PCR reads, gives a single entry per CDR3 protein. Here the sample spans 250,000 to 300,000 distinct CDR3 sequences, 70% to 90% being singletons. Sequenced sample: CD8+ T cells from PBMCs. The receptors stem from a human donor with multiple sclerosis.

The chain links TRBV27 to TRBJ2-7; D is perhaps TRBD1 or TRBD2 (5 bases each). V was pared by 6 bases and J by 7 bases, with 25 bases between. The CDR3 runs to 16 residues. Germline values: CDR1 MNHEY, CDR2 SMNVEV (reference sequence). In nucleotides, the CDR3 is TGTGCCAGCAGCACAGGACCAGGGACGAATCAGGATGAGCAGTACTTC. Its translation: CASSTGPGTNQDEQYF.

The chain has TRBV9 and TRBJ1-1; maybe TRBD1 (6 bases). V lost 3 bases and J lost 5, with 8 bases in between. This CDR3 region has 12 residues. Germline V lookup: CDR1 SGDLS, CDR2 YYNGEE. CDR3 amino acids: CASSATGTEAFF. CDR3 sequence (DNA): TGTGCCAGCAGCGCAACAGGGACTGAAGCTTTCTTT.

The chain employs TRBV3-1 and TRBJ1-4, with TRBD1 identical over 7 bases. Germline V CDR1 and CDR2: LGHDT, YNNKEL (reference sequence). This CDR3 spans 15 amino acids. The V gene end was trimmed by 0 bases and the J gene end by 7 bases; junction bases not matched to a gene: 5. The CDR3 is CASSQETGAGEKLFF. CDR3 sequence (DNA): TGTGCCAGCAGCCAAGAAACAGGGGCGGGTGAAAAACTGTTTTTT.

In nucleotides, the CDR3 is TGTGCCAGCAATCGTGGGGGGGGCCTCATGAACACTGAAGCTTTCTTT. Residues: CASNRGGGLMNTEAFF. The J gene is TRBJ1-1, the V gene TRBV11-2; possibly TRBD1 for D (6 bases). The CDR3 is 16 amino acids. The ends were cut back, 7 bases at V and 0 bases at J, with 18 bases in the middle. Germline V gene sequence: CDR1 SGHAT, CDR2 FQNNGV.

The CDR3 DNA is TGTGCCAGCAGTTTAATCCTTAATCGTTTCCCTTTATACAATGAGCAGTTCTTC. This sequence encodes CASSLILNRFPLYNEQFF. The gene calls are TRBV28 and TRBJ2-1, with D unclear. Per the germline V gene, CDR1 is MDHEN and CDR2 is SYDVKM. The V end lost 2 bases, the J end lost 4 bases, and 21 bases lay between the germline ends. The CDR3 runs 18 residues.

This clonotype occurred once. The chain uses TRBV19 and TRBJ1-2; no clear D. CDR1 and CDR2 from the germline V gene are LNHDA and SQIVND (reference sequence). The CDR3 has 14 amino acids. V gave up 6 bases and J gave up 4 bases, with 15 bases separating them. In DNA, the CDR3 is TGTGCCAGTAGCCCGGACGGGTGGGGCTATGGCTACACCTTC. It codes for CASSPDGWGYGYTF.

The rearrangement links TRBV9 to TRBJ2-7, with no clear D. Trimming left V 0 bases short and J 3 bases short, with 7 bases between. CDR1 SGDLS and CDR2 YYNGEE come from the germline V gene. This CDR3 spans 13 amino acids. The DNA for the CDR3 is TGTGCCAGCAGCGTAGAGGATGACTACGAGCAGTACTTC. It yields the protein CASSVEDDYEQYF.

This clonotype was seen more than once but under ten times. The CDR3 is CASSSGLNTEAFF. CDR3 nucleotides: TGTGCCAGCAGCTCAGGTCTGAACACTGAAGCTTTCTTT. The chain has TRBV7-9 and TRBJ1-1; D remains ambiguous. The germline gives CDR1 SEHNR, CDR2 FQNEAQ (reference sequence). Trimming took 4 bases from V and 0 from J, leaving 6 bases between them. This CDR3 is built from 13 residues.

V usage is TRBV19 and J usage is TRBJ2-2, with a tentative D call TRBD1 (5 bases). This CDR3 comprises 14 residues. The germline V gene encodes CDR1 LNHDA and CDR2 SQIVND (reference sequence). V lost 5 bases and J 9 bases, leaving 16 bases between the germline ends. The CDR3 DNA reads TGTGCCAGTAGTCCTGGGGCGCAGGGCCGGGAGCTGTTTTTT. Residues: CASSPGAQGRELFF.

The chain joins TRBV19 to TRBJ1-5, with D possibly being TRBD1 (6 bases). CDR1 and CDR2 (germline): LNHDA, SQIVND (reference sequence). Trimming pared 5 bases from V and 6 bases from J, leaving 8 bases between. This CDR3 comprises 12 residues. DNA of the CDR3: TGTGCCAGTAGTCAGGGGCGTCAGCCCCAGCATTTT. Translating it yields CASSQGRQPQHF.

This clonotype was recorded only once. This chain links TRBV6-4 with TRBJ2-7, with 8 nucleotides matching TRBD1. J gave up 2 bases and V 0 bases, and 9 bases lay outside the gene matches. The CDR3 is 17 amino acids. CDR1 is MRHNA and CDR2 is SNTAGT in the germline V gene. The CDR3 DNA reads as TGTGCCAGCAGTGACTCTGAGCGCGACAGGGGTCCCTACGAGCAGTACTTC. Translating it yields CASSDSERDRGPYEQYF.

This chain uses TRBV29-1 with TRBJ1-1; no clear D gene. Trimming shortened V by 1 base and J by 8 bases, and 11 bases separated the two germline ends. The CDR3 is 12 amino acids. The germline CDR1 and CDR2 sequences are SQVTM and ANQGSEA. DNA for the CDR3: TGCAGCGTTGAAGGGGATTTTACGGAAGCTTTCTTT. This sequence encodes CSVEGDFTEAFF.

The gene calls are TRBV28 and TRBJ2-3; no definite D call. V lost 5 bases and J 0 bases, leaving 12 bases between the germline ends. Germline-derived CDR1 and CDR2 are MDHEN and SYDVKM. This CDR3 comprises 15 residues. For the CDR3, the DNA is TGTGCCAGCAGTGTCAGGAAAACTAGCACAGATACGCAGTATTTT. It codes for CASSVRKTSTDTQYF.

The genes are TRBV7-9 and TRBJ2-1; a weak D match, TRBD2 (5 bases). Germline CDR1 reads SEHNR; CDR2 reads FQNEAQ (reference sequence). V lost 2 bases and J 3 bases, leaving 11 bases between the germline ends. There are 15 residues in the CDR3. CDR3 bases: TGTGCCAGCAGCTTATTCGGGATGGGCTACAATGAGCAGTTCTTC. Its protein is CASSLFGMGYNEQFF.

This clonotype was seen just once. The CDR3 is CASTTHQGTEAFF. CDR3 coding DNA: TGTGCCAGCACCACTCATCAGGGTACTGAAGCTTTCTTT. V gene TRBV3-1 combines with J gene TRBJ1-1; D might be TRBD1 (5 bases). V lost 7 bases and J lost 5, with 14 bases in between. The CDR3 totals 13 residues. CDR1 is LGHDT and CDR2 is YNNKEL in the germline V gene (reference sequence).

The chain combines TRBV15 with TRBJ2-7; 9 positions agree with TRBD1. The germline V gene has CDR1 LNHNV and CDR2 YYDKDF (reference sequence). The V gene end was trimmed by 6 bases and the J gene end by 2 bases; junction bases not matched to a gene: 8. There are 15 residues in the CDR3. Written as DNA, the CDR3 is TGTGCCACCAGAGCCTGGGACAGGGTGGCCTACGAGCAGTACTTC. As protein: CATRAWDRVAYEQYF.

CDR3 in amino acids: CASSPRGAYEQYF. CDR3 DNA sequence: TGTGCCAGCAGTCCCAGAGGGGCCTACGAGCAGTACTTC. J is TRBJ2-7 and V is TRBV6-1; D possibly matches TRBD1 or TRBD2 (5 bases each). CDR1 is MNHNS, CDR2 SASEGT, per germline. Trimming took off 5 bases at V and 2 bases at J, with 10 bases between the two ends. The CDR3 totals 13 residues.

The V and J genes are TRBV12-3 or TRBV12-4 and TRBJ2-7; TRBD1 or TRBD2 may be the D gene (5 bases each). This CDR3 is 15 amino acids long. V shed 5 bases and J shed 4 bases, with 18 bases lying between them. The CDR3 is CASSPRRPRGYEQYF. The CDR3 bases are TGTGCCAGCAGTCCTCGACGCCCGAGGGGATACGAGCAGTACTTC.

The chain has TRBV29-1 and TRBJ1-2; D gene unclear. V was cut by 2 bases and J by 4 bases, with 8 bases left in between. Germline-derived CDR1 and CDR2 are SQVTM and ANQGSEA. This CDR3 region has 12 residues. The CDR3 spells CSVEPRGYGYTF. CDR3 bases: TGCAGCGTTGAACCCCGGGGCTATGGCTACACCTTC.

V is TRBV28 and J is TRBJ2-2; D call uncertain. Germline CDR1 is MDHEN and CDR2 is SYDVKM. Trimming cost V 2 bases and J 0 bases, with 7 bases left between them. This CDR3 is 15 amino acids long. The CDR3 loop is CASSLMRTNTGELFF. The CDR3 nucleotides are TGTGCCAGCAGTTTAATGAGGACGAACACCGGGGAGCTGTTTTTT.

This clonotype came up a few times. The chain recombines TRBV7-2 with TRBJ2-1; D assignment may be TRBD1 or TRBD2 (5 bases each). The germline CDR1 and CDR2 sequences are SGHTA and FQGNSA. This CDR3 spans 13 amino acids. Trimming cost V 3 bases and J 10 bases, with 13 bases left between them. This CDR3 is CASSFPGPPEQFF. In DNA, the CDR3 is TGTGCCAGCAGCTTCCCGGGACCACCGGAGCAGTTCTTC.

The rearrangement joins TRBV27 to TRBJ2-5; D possibly corresponds to TRBD1 (5 bases). CDR3 length: 13 amino acids. CDR1 and CDR2 from the germline V gene are MNHEY and SMNVEV (reference sequence). V lost 5 bases to trimming and J lost 1 base, with 8 bases between them. In nucleotides, the CDR3 is TGTGCCAGCAGTGACAGATCCCAAGAGACCCAGTACTTC. Its translation: CASSDRSQETQYF.

J is TRBJ2-7 and V is TRBV28; D unclear. The CDR3 runs to 14 residues. Trimming removed 6 bases at V and 4 bases at J, with 16 bases between. Per the germline V gene, CDR1 is MDHEN and CDR2 is SYDVKM. The CDR3 bases are TGTGCCAGCAGGGCCAGAGGTGGTGGGTACGAGCAGTACTTC. Translated, it gives CASRARGGGYEQYF.

The V gene is TRBV6-1, the J gene TRBJ1-1, with 10 positions matching TRBD1. Trimming removed 8 bases from V and 5 bases from J; junction bases left unmatched: 5. CDR1 is MNHNS, CDR2 SASEGT, per germline. This CDR3 region has 13 residues. CDR3 residues: CASSGQGVTEAFF. The CDR3 DNA follows: TGTGCCAGCTCAGGACAGGGGGTGACTGAAGCTTTCTTT.